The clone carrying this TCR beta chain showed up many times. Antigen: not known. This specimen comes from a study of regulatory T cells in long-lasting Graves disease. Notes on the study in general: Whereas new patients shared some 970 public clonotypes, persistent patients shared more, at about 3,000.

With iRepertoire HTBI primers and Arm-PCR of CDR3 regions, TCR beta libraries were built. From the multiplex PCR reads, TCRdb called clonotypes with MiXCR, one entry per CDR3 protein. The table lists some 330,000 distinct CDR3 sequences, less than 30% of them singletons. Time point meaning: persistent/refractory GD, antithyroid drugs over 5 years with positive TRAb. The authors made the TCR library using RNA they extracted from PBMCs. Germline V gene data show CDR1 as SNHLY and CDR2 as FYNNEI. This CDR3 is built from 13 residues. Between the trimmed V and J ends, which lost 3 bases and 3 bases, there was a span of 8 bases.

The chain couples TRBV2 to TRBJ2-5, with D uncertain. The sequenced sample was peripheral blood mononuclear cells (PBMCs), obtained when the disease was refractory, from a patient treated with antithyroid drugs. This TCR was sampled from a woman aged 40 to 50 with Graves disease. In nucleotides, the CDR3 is TGTGCCAGCAGTGATTTTGGCGAAGAGACCCAGTACTTC. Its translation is CASSDFGEETQYF. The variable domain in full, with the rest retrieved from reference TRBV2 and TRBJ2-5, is EPEVTQTPSHQVTQMGQEVILRCVPISNHLYFYWYRQILGQKVEFLVSFYNNEISEKSEIFDDQFSVERPDGSNFTLKIRSTKLEDSAMYFCASSDFGEETQYFGPGTRLLVL.